This TCR beta chain was identified during a study of cytomegalovirus exposure and HLA in healthy donors. Study observations and caveats: There were under 200 TCR beta chains listed as cytomegalovirus-associated. Specific recognition of CMV antigens was confirmed in vitro for three chains (all CMV-associated). The TCR clusters that emerged in the first cohort tended, a later analysis found, to co-occur in the approximately 110 validation repertoires.

With 5 bases clipped from V and 4 bases from J, the junction kept 1 base outside the gene matches. Per germline, CDR1 PRHDT and CDR2 FYEKMQ (reference sequence). The CDR3 spans 14 residues. As for this clone: Its antigen remains unknown.

Sequencing was performed with immunoSEQ multiplex PCR; in TCRdb, only in-frame clones are kept and a portion is missing. The table records fewer than 200,000 clones, over 85% of them present only once. The sample taken for sequencing was PBMCs. The rearrangement links TRBV13 to TRBJ1-4; 10 bases line up with TRBD1. The TCR comes from a woman under 30 in good health and CMV-seropositive. CDR3 nucleotide sequence: TGTGCCAGCAGCCGGGACAGGGGTAATGAAAAACTGTTTTTT. Translating gives CASSRDRGNEKLFF. The full variable domain, its missing parts supplied by reference TRBV13 and TRBJ1-4, is AAGVIQSPRHLIKEKRETATLKCYPIPRHDTVYWYQQGPGQDPQFLISFYEKMQSDKGSIPDRFSAQQFSDYHSELNMSSLELGDSALYFCASSRDRGNEKLFFGSGTQLSVL.